The present entry profiles one T cell receptor beta chain with its context. The antigen is not known. The data originate from a study of T cells after yellow fever vaccination. Across the whole study: Those fractions that held only low numbers of cells were prepared using the SMART-Seq v4 Ultra Low Input RNA kit. Study-wide results and limits: Abundant clonotypes from the bulk population could contaminate FACS-sorted repertoires. Just a small share of clonotypes turned up in the CD4 compartment as well as the CD8 compartment.

The CDR3 has 15 residues. The V and J ends lost 0 bases and 5 bases, in that order; junction bases with no gene match: 5. Looked up from germline, CDR1 is SGDLS and CDR2 is YYNGEE. MiXCR, applied by TCRdb to the 5' RACE reads, yields one record per CDR3 protein. The repertoire includes some 300,000 distinct CDR3 sequences, less than 9.5% of them detected once, and about 3.5% sits in the top ten. This TCR was recovered from a man between 18 and 29 years old who received the YFV17D yellow fever vaccine. This chain uses TRBV9 with TRBJ2-1; 7 nucleotides agree with TRBD2. This specimen consisted of CD4+ T cells sorted from PBMCs, obtained 5 days after the yellow fever booster vaccination. DNA for the CDR3: TGTGCCAGCAGCGTAGCGAAACGGGGGGACAATGAGCAGTTCTTC. Translating it yields CASSVAKRGDNEQFF.